Listed below are T cell receptor beta chains from one sample, sequenced in a study of blood T cell repertoires in COVID-19. Data came from immunoSEQ multiplex PCR; TCRdb stores just in-frame clones and leaves some out. The profile shows roughly 150,000 clones, more than 65% of them singletons. Input material: PBMCs or T cells enriched from blood (not recorded which). These receptor sequences come from a middle-aged woman with acute COVID-19. CDR3s include the opening cysteine and the closing phenylalanine or tryptophan. D genes are given only for firm matches. Clone size is given for some rows only: seen once, a few or many times, or a class if the clone is expanded.

clone size,D gene,V gene,J gene,CDR3 DNA,CDR3 protein
-,TRBD1,TRBV6-5,TRBJ2-1,TGTGCCAGCAGTAAGGACAGGGGGGGGAATGAGCAGTTCTTC,CASSKDRGGNEQFF
-,-,TRBV6-5,TRBJ1-2,TGTGCCAGCAGACAGGTGGGGAATAACTATGGCTACACCTTC,CASRQVGNNYGYTF
few,TRBD1,TRBV29-1,TRBJ1-2,TGCAGCGTTGAACCGCCGACAGGGTATCATGGCTACACCTTC,CSVEPPTGYHGYTF
once,TRBD1,TRBV6-5,TRBJ1-3,TGTGCCAGCAGTTACCTATTGACAGGGGTGGGAAACACCATATATTTT,CASSYLLTGVGNTIYF
-,-,TRBV5-6,TRBJ1-4,TGTGCCAGCAGCTCCACGTTGTTAGATGAAAAACTGTTTTTT,CASSSTLLDEKLFF
-,TRBD1,TRBV2,TRBJ1-5,TGTGCCAGCAGTGAGGGACAGGGTATGATATTGGGGGGCAATCAGCCCCAGCATTTT,CASSEGQGMILGGNQPQHF
-,TRBD1,TRBV24-1,TRBJ2-2,TGTGCCACCAGTGATTATGGGACAGCTGACACCGGGGAGCTGTTTTTT,CATSDYGTADTGELFF
-,-,TRBV30,TRBJ2-1,TGTGCCTGGAGTTCCGTTTACAATGAGCAGTTCTTC,CAWSSVYNEQFF
-,-,TRBV30,TRBJ1-1,TGTGCCTGGGGGGGACAAATAAACACTGAAGCTTTCTTT,CAWGGQINTEAFF
-,TRBD1,TRBV27,TRBJ1-2,TGTGCCAGCACCCAGGGGGGAATTGGTGGCTACACCTTC,CASTQGGIGGYTF
-,TRBD2,TRBV7-3,TRBJ2-3,TGTGCCAGCAGCCTAGGGGCGGCGGGAGTGGGAGATACGCAGTATTTT,CASSLGAAGVGDTQYF
once,-,TRBV27,TRBJ2-4,TGTGCCAGCAGTAAGCAGGGGACGCACAAAAACATTCAGTACTTC,CASSKQGTHKNIQYF
-,TRBD2,TRBV5-6,TRBJ2-5,TGTGCCAGCAGCTTGCCGGGGGGTTCAGAGACCCAGTACTTC,CASSLPGGSETQYF
-,-,TRBV4-1,TRBJ1-2,TGCGCCAGCAGCCAAGTTGAGGGAGCTAACTATGGCTACACCTTC,CASSQVEGANYGYTF
-,-,TRBV5-1,TRBJ2-5,TGCGCCAGCAGCTTGCAGCCGACGGAGCGGGAGACCCAGTACTTC,CASSLQPTERETQYF
-,TRBD1,TRBV5-4,TRBJ1-2,TGTGCCAGCAGCCCCGCTCTGGACAGGGCCTATGGCTACACCTTC,CASSPALDRAYGYTF
-,TRBD2,TRBV25-1,TRBJ2-1,TGTGCCAGCAGTGAATGGTCGACTAGCGGGAGAGTCGATGAGCAGTTCTTC,CASSEWSTSGRVDEQFF
-,TRBD2,TRBV29-1,TRBJ2-1,TGCAGCGCACTGGGCCGACTAGCGGGAGCACATGAGCAGTTCTTC,CSALGRLAGAHEQFF
-,-,TRBV21-1,TRBJ2-5,TGTGCCAGCAGCAACGACAGGGGAGAGACCCAGTACTTC,CASSNDRGETQYF
once,TRBD2,TRBV6-5,TRBJ2-1,TGTGCCAGCAGTTACCAAGGGACTAGCTCCTACAATGAGCAGTTCTTC,CASSYQGTSSYNEQFF
-,TRBD1,TRBV5-8,TRBJ1-5,TGTGCCAGCAGCTCAGGACAGGGCGGCAATCAGCCCCAGCATTTT,CASSSGQGGNQPQHF
-,TRBD2,TRBV19,TRBJ2-2,TGTGCCAGCTGCGCGGCCTGGACTAGCGGGAGCCCCGGGGAGCTGTTTTTT,CASCAAWTSGSPGELFF
-,-,TRBV10-3,TRBJ2-2,TGTGCCACACGGATAGACAGCCTAAACACCGGGGAGCTGTTTTTT,CATRIDSLNTGELFF
-,-,TRBV10-3,TRBJ2-3,TGTGCCATCAGTGAGTCTACTAGCTTCGATACGCAGTATTTT,CAISESTSFDTQYF